The sequence of this TCR beta chain was determined in a study of a mutant IDH1 vaccine in newly diagnosed glioma (dated by TCRdb to about 2021). About the investigation overall: Across visits V03 through V10, patients got a total of eight vaccinations, given in weeks 1, 3, 5, 7, 11, 15, 19 and 23. Vaccination began 4-6 weeks after radiotherapy alone, or alongside temozolomide cycles in the chemotherapy-containing groups. Of the approximately 29 treated patients, about 62% were male and approximately 38% were female, and a mean age of approximately 40 years was recorded. Before enrollment, most patients had been given radiochemotherapy with temozolomide as standard therapy, while the rest had received either radiotherapy alone or temozolomide alone. Peripheral blood samples were drawn at six visits, namely V03 (baseline), V05, V07, V10, V12 and V13. For exploratory analyses, longitudinal TCRB deep sequencing was carried out in roughly 25 treated patients wherever samples were available. On the study overall, not on this receptor specifically: The authors stated that sample limitations prevented analyses of patient blood samples from being reproduced. Pseudoprogression seemed to be unrelated to changes in the top peripheral T cell clonotypes found by TCRB sequencing. PBMC samples for TCRB deep sequencing were selected based on availability. Vaccine-induced immune responses across multiple MHC alleles were detected in 90% to 95% of patients.

The time point tag for this specimen amounts to: week 5, during vaccination. Each vaccine dose was 300 ug of a 20-mer mutant IDH1 peptide in Montanide, given subcutaneously with topical imiquimod. All donors had newly diagnosed IDH1-mutant astrocytomas of WHO grade 3 or 4 that showed loss of nuclear ATRX. The samples were drawn from NOA16, a multicentre, single-arm, open-label phase I trial in Germany that tested a mutant IDH1 peptide vaccine in humans for the first time. The DNeasy Blood and Tissue Kit was used to extract genomic DNA from EDTA blood for TCRB sequencing. Comment on this clone: Its antigen is not yet known. No much larger clone is present one base from it, and per-base qualities are unavailable.

Library preparation employed the immunoSEQ multiplex PCR assay. Rearranged TCR beta chain sequences were amplified using the hsTCRB Kit according to the manufacturer's protocol. Sequencing of TCRB libraries was carried out on an Illumina MiSeq. The authors' pipeline ran thus. Demultiplexing, trimming and gene mapping were performed with the kit vendor's proprietary platform. The clones in this table, taken by TCRdb from immuneACCESS, are in-frame only. Not every clone is retained; where verified, under half of the shortfall comes from an unresolved V gene, and the cause of the rest is unknown. V, J and clone size are those of that table, while D and trimming were read from the DNA. This sample has 45,000 to 55,000 clones in its table, and around 80% of those were observed once. The ten largest clones take up 1.8% of the sample. CDR1 and CDR2, per the germline V gene, are KGHSH and LQKENI. The CDR3 contains 14 residues, cysteine and phenylalanine counted. Just CDR3 DNA is preserved here, 42 bases in frame from base 1. V loses 4 bases at its end and J loses 6 bases; junction bases beyond the gene matches: 5.

The rearranged chain carries TRBV18 and TRBJ1-1; TRBD1 matches 10 bases in the middle. The sequence came from a middle-aged woman with glioma. Here the sequenced sample was PBMCs, taken from a glioma patient whose treatment included an IDH1 peptide vaccine. The nucleotide sequence reads as follows: TGTGCCAGCTCACTAGAGACAGGGGGCCCTGAAGCTTTCTTT. Its translation is CASSLETGGPEAFF.